These T cell receptor beta chains were read from a single sample in a study of Ad26.COV2.S vaccination and SARS-CoV-2 variants. The data were produced by immunoSEQ multiplex PCR, yet TCRdb's version contains in-frame clones alone and is incomplete. The table has hundreds of thousands of clones, around 86% seen once; the top ten hold around 3.6%. The specimen comprised peripheral blood, sampled in a trial of Ad26.COV2.S vaccine versus placebo. The receptors were sampled from a person aged 18-65 years who received the Ad26.COV2.S COVID-19 vaccine or a placebo. CDR3s include the opening cysteine and the closing phenylalanine or tryptophan. Each record gives: J gene, V gene, D gene, clone size, CDR3 length, CDR3 DNA, CDR3 protein. The D gene is left open where the match is weak. Only some rows state a clone size, as once, few, many or a class for expanded clones.

J gene: TRBJ2-7; V gene: TRBV7-8; D gene: TRBD1; clone size: NA; CDR3 length: 14; CDR3 DNA: TGTGCCAGCAGCTTAGGACAGGGGGCCTACGAGCAGTACTTC; CDR3 protein: CASSLGQGAYEQYF
J gene: TRBJ2-1; V gene: TRBV19; D gene: TRBD2; clone size: once; CDR3 length: 13; CDR3 DNA: TGTGCCACGCGGGCGGGGGGAAACAATGAGCAGTTCTTC; CDR3 protein: CATRAGGNNEQFF
J gene: TRBJ2-5; V gene: TRBV4-3; D gene: NA; clone size: NA; CDR3 length: 12; CDR3 DNA: TGCGCCAGCAGCCAAGATCTAGGGGCCCAGTACTTC; CDR3 protein: CASSQDLGAQYF
J gene: TRBJ2-1; V gene: TRBV11-3; D gene: NA; clone size: NA; CDR3 length: 17; CDR3 DNA: TGTGCCAGCAGCTTAGATCCCGGGGGCCTATCCTACAATGAGCAGTTCTTC; CDR3 protein: CASSLDPGGLSYNEQFF
J gene: TRBJ2-1; V gene: TRBV20-1; D gene: TRBD2; clone size: NA; CDR3 length: 17; CDR3 DNA: TGCAGTGCTAGTCCCGGGACTAGCGGGGGGGCTAAAAATGAGCAGTTCTTC; CDR3 protein: CSASPGTSGGAKNEQFF
J gene: TRBJ2-3; V gene: TRBV19; D gene: NA; clone size: NA; CDR3 length: 12; CDR3 DNA: TGTGCCAGTAGTTTTAACACAGATACGCAGTATTTT; CDR3 protein: CASSFNTDTQYF
J gene: TRBJ1-5; V gene: TRBV19; D gene: NA; clone size: few; CDR3 length: 12; CDR3 DNA: TGTGCCAGTAGCCCCAGATTCCAGCCCCAGCATTTT; CDR3 protein: CASSPRFQPQHF
J gene: TRBJ2-5; V gene: TRBV5-1; D gene: TRBD2; clone size: NA; CDR3 length: 16; CDR3 DNA: TGCGCCAGCAGCTTGGATATCGGGGGGGCCTTAGAGACCCAGTACTTC; CDR3 protein: CASSLDIGGALETQYF
J gene: TRBJ2-1; V gene: TRBV6-4; D gene: TRBD2; clone size: few; CDR3 length: 15; CDR3 DNA: TGTGCCAGCAGTGAAAGCGGGGGCTCCTACAATGAGCAGTTCTTC; CDR3 protein: CASSESGGSYNEQFF
J gene: TRBJ1-3; V gene: TRBV6-5; D gene: NA; clone size: NA; CDR3 length: 15; CDR3 DNA: TGTGCCAGCAGTTATCAGGGGTTCTCTGGAAACACCATATATTTT; CDR3 protein: CASSYQGFSGNTIYF
J gene: TRBJ2-7; V gene: TRBV29-1; D gene: TRBD2; clone size: NA; CDR3 length: 11; CDR3 DNA: TGCAGCGTTCGGGGGGGGTACGAGCAGTACTTC; CDR3 protein: CSVRGGYEQYF
J gene: TRBJ2-2; V gene: TRBV6-6; D gene: NA; clone size: NA; CDR3 length: 14; CDR3 DNA: TGTGCCAGCATCCAACCCCCCGTGACCGGGGAGCTGTTTTTT; CDR3 protein: CASIQPPVTGELFF
J gene: TRBJ2-5; V gene: TRBV9; D gene: TRBD1; clone size: NA; CDR3 length: 13; CDR3 DNA: TGTGCCAGCAGCGCGGGACAGGGAGAGACCCAGTACTTC; CDR3 protein: CASSAGQGETQYF
J gene: TRBJ2-3; V gene: TRBV4-1; D gene: TRBD2; clone size: NA; CDR3 length: 17; CDR3 DNA: TGCGCCAGCAGCCAGGCCCAACTAGCGGGGAACACAGATACGCAGTATTTT; CDR3 protein: CASSQAQLAGNTDTQYF
J gene: TRBJ1-6; V gene: TRBV4-1; D gene: NA; clone size: NA; CDR3 length: 13; CDR3 DNA: TGCGCCAGCAGCCAAGATATAGGATCACCCCTCCACTTT; CDR3 protein: CASSQDIGSPLHF
J gene: TRBJ1-5; V gene: TRBV7-2; D gene: TRBD1; clone size: NA; CDR3 length: 17; CDR3 DNA: TGTGCCAGCAGCTTAGAAGCGACAGGGATAGGGGATCAGCCCCAGCATTTT; CDR3 protein: CASSLEATGIGDQPQHF
J gene: TRBJ2-7; V gene: TRBV4-3; D gene: TRBD1; clone size: NA; CDR3 length: 16; CDR3 DNA: TGCGCCAGCAGCCCGAGGGACAGGGAGAATTCCTACGAGCAGTACTTC; CDR3 protein: CASSPRDRENSYEQYF
J gene: TRBJ2-3; V gene: TRBV7-3; D gene: NA; clone size: few; CDR3 length: 13; CDR3 DNA: TGTGCCAGCAGCTTAACGTCAGGGAATACGCAGTATTTT; CDR3 protein: CASSLTSGNTQYF
J gene: TRBJ2-7; V gene: TRBV6-2/TRBV6-3; D gene: TRBD2; clone size: NA; CDR3 length: 18; CDR3 DNA: TGTGCCAGCAGTTATTCGGCGGGGGTGTCCCGACCGCCCTACGAGCAGTACTTC; CDR3 protein: CASSYSAGVSRPPYEQYF
J gene: TRBJ1-4; V gene: TRBV7-9; D gene: NA; clone size: NA; CDR3 length: 14; CDR3 DNA: TGTGCCAGCAGCTTTTTGGGACGGGGGGAAAAACTGTTTTTT; CDR3 protein: CASSFLGRGEKLFF
J gene: TRBJ1-2; V gene: TRBV5-1; D gene: NA; clone size: NA; CDR3 length: 15; CDR3 DNA: TGCGCCAGCAGCCCGGACCCGGGGGGCGGTGTTGGCTACACCTTC; CDR3 protein: CASSPDPGGGVGYTF
J gene: TRBJ2-2; V gene: TRBV14; D gene: NA; clone size: NA; CDR3 length: 16; CDR3 DNA: TGTGCCAGCAGCCAAGAAACAGGGCCAGGCACCGGGGAGCTGTTTTTT; CDR3 protein: CASSQETGPGTGELFF
J gene: TRBJ2-3; V gene: TRBV19; D gene: NA; clone size: NA; CDR3 length: 14; CDR3 DNA: TGTGCCAGTAGTATAGTTTCCTCCACAGATACGCAGTATTTT; CDR3 protein: CASSIVSSTDTQYF
J gene: TRBJ2-7; V gene: TRBV12-3/TRBV12-4; D gene: NA; clone size: NA; CDR3 length: 12; CDR3 DNA: TGTGCCAGCAGTCTCGGGCCTCTTGAGCAGTACTTC; CDR3 protein: CASSLGPLEQYF
J gene: TRBJ2-2; V gene: TRBV4-2; D gene: NA; clone size: NA; CDR3 length: 12; CDR3 DNA: TGTGCCAGCAGCCAAGGTGGAGGGGAGCTGTTTTTT; CDR3 protein: CASSQGGGELFF
J gene: TRBJ1-1; V gene: TRBV12-3/TRBV12-4; D gene: TRBD1; clone size: NA; CDR3 length: 12; CDR3 DNA: TGTGCCAGCAGGACAGGGGGCACTGAAGCTTTCTTT; CDR3 protein: CASRTGGTEAFF
J gene: TRBJ2-5; V gene: TRBV4-2; D gene: NA; clone size: NA; CDR3 length: 16; CDR3 DNA: TGTGCCAGCAGCCAAGACGGCGCTACGGGTCTGGAGACCCAGTACTTC; CDR3 protein: CASSQDGATGLETQYF
J gene: TRBJ1-2; V gene: TRBV19; D gene: NA; clone size: NA; CDR3 length: 14; CDR3 DNA: TGTGCCAGTAGTATCACCCAGTCCAGACATGGCTACACCTTC; CDR3 protein: CASSITQSRHGYTF
J gene: TRBJ1-2; V gene: TRBV9; D gene: TRBD1; clone size: NA; CDR3 length: 17; CDR3 DNA: TGTGCCAGCAGCGTTTGGGACAGGGTGGATTCTAACTATGGCTACACCTTC; CDR3 protein: CASSVWDRVDSNYGYTF